The rows below give T cell receptor beta chains drawn from one sample of a study of shared clonotypes between healthy human individuals. Sequencing was performed with immunoSEQ multiplex PCR; in TCRdb, only in-frame clones are kept and a portion is missing. The sample lists roughly 1.4 million clones; about 98.5% were seen once. Sequencing was carried out using naive CD4+ T cells sorted from blood. The origin of the receptors is a young man in good health. Both conserved end residues are part of each CDR3. A D gene is named only where the DNA matches it firmly. For some rows the clone size is stated as once, few or many, or as a class when expanded; others skip it.

size,J,D,V,DNA,CDR3
.,TRBJ2-7,.,TRBV19,TGTGCCAGTAGTATAGTCCTTGTCTGGACCTACGAGCAGTACTTC,CASSIVLVWTYEQYF
.,TRBJ2-7,.,TRBV29-1,TGCAGCGTACTACAGGGACCCCCCTACGAGCAGTACTTC,CSVLQGPPYEQYF
once,TRBJ2-1,TRBD2,TRBV4-2,TGTGCCAGCAGCCAAGTTGCTAGCGGTCAATACAATGAGCAGTTCTTC,CASSQVASGQYNEQFF
.,TRBJ2-5,.,TRBV27,TGTGCCAGCAGTTTATCGGGCCGGGGGTCCGTGGAGACCCAGTACTTC,CASSLSGRGSVETQYF
.,TRBJ2-7,.,TRBV7-8,TGTGCCAGCAGCTTTCACTACGGGGGCTCCTACGAGCAGTACTTC,CASSFHYGGSYEQYF
.,TRBJ2-1,.,TRBV10-1,TGCGCCAGCAGTGAGGTCAAGGGGGGCTCCTACAATGAGCAGTTCTTC,CASSEVKGGSYNEQFF
.,TRBJ2-1,.,TRBV5-1,TGCGCCAGCAGCTTGGCCTTAGGTTCCAATGAGCAGTTCTTC,CASSLALGSNEQFF
once,TRBJ2-5,TRBD1,TRBV18,TGTGCCAGCTCACGGGGACAGGGGGGACCTCAAGAGACCCAGTACTTC,CASSRGQGGPQETQYF
.,TRBJ2-7,.,TRBV9,TGTGCCAGCAGCGGGAGTCCAAGCTCCTACGAGCAGTACTTC,CASSGSPSSYEQYF
.,TRBJ2-1,TRBD2,TRBV7-9,TGTGCCAGCAGCTTATTGGCGGGAGGTCAGAATGAGCAGTTCTTC,CASSLLAGGQNEQFF
.,TRBJ2-2,.,TRBV5-1,TGCGCCAGCAGCGGTGGATCGGCAAGCGGGGAGCTGTTTTTT,CASSGGSASGELFF
.,TRBJ2-3,.,TRBV7-6,TGTGTCAGCAGCTCCTACAGGGCGAGCACAGATACGCAGTATTTT,CVSSSYRASTDTQYF
.,TRBJ2-1,.,TRBV29-1,TGCAGCGTTGTGGCTAGCGTAGATGAGCAGTTCTTC,CSVVASVDEQFF
once,TRBJ2-7,TRBD2,TRBV7-8,TGTGCCAGCAGCTCCGAGGGATTGGGACTAGCGGCCTACGAGCAGTACTTC,CASSSEGLGLAAYEQYF
.,TRBJ2-7,TRBD1,TRBV18,TGTGCCAGCTCACCAAGGACGGGACAGGGGGACTACGAGCAGTACTTC,CASSPRTGQGDYEQYF
.,TRBJ1-1,TRBD1,TRBV7-9,TGTGCCAGCAGCAGGGACAGCCAAGGAGCTTTCTTT,CASSRDSQGAFF
.,TRBJ2-3,TRBD2,TRBV6-4,TGTGCCAGCAGTAGTCTGGCGGGAGGGGACACAGATACGCAGTATTTT,CASSSLAGGDTDTQYF
once,TRBJ1-1,.,TRBV12-5,TGTGCTAGTGGCACAAAGGGTGACACTGAAGCTTTCTTT,CASGTKGDTEAFF
.,TRBJ1-2,.,TRBV27,TGTGCCAGCAGACCTGGACAGAGCTATGGCTACACCTTC,CASRPGQSYGYTF
.,TRBJ2-5,TRBD2,TRBV5-8,TGTGCCAGCGTTATTTTTGGCGGGAGCTCAGAGACCCAGTACTTC,CASVIFGGSSETQYF
.,TRBJ2-2,TRBD1,TRBV28,TGTGCCAGCACTGATTGGTCAGGGACAGGCGACACCGGGGAGCTGTTTTTT,CASTDWSGTGDTGELFF
.,TRBJ1-4,.,TRBV30,TGTGCCTGGAGCCTTCTCTTAAATGAAAAACTGTTTTTT,CAWSLLLNEKLFF
.,TRBJ2-1,.,TRBV10-2,TGCGCCAGCAGTGATCGTCAGGTCACCCAGTTCTTC,CASSDRQVTQFF
.,TRBJ1-1,.,TRBV19,TGTGCCAGTAGGCAACAGGTGAACACTGAAGCTTTCTTT,CASRQQVNTEAFF
.,TRBJ2-3,TRBD2,TRBV9,TGTGCCAGCAGCGCCGCGGGGGTACTGAGGACAGATACGCAGTATTTT,CASSAAGVLRTDTQYF
once,TRBJ2-5,.,TRBV18,TGTGCCAGCTCACCTATGGGGAGCAGGGGCGAGACCCAGTACTTC,CASSPMGSRGETQYF
.,TRBJ2-2,TRBD2,TRBV25-1,TGTGCCAGCAGTGAGTCCCTACTAGCGGGAGAGGCCGGGGAGCTGTTTTTT,CASSESLLAGEAGELFF
.,TRBJ2-7,.,TRBV7-2,TGTGCCAGCAGCTTAATCCGGGGCAGTGGGAACGAGCAGTACTTC,CASSLIRGSGNEQYF
.,TRBJ2-7,TRBD2,TRBV11-2,TGTGCCAGCAGCTCGGGACTAGCGGGCCACGAGCAGTACTTC,CASSSGLAGHEQYF
.,TRBJ2-2,TRBD1,TRBV29-1,TGCAGCGTTGGACAGGGGGCAAACACCGGGGAGCTGTTTTTT,CSVGQGANTGELFF
.,TRBJ1-5,.,TRBV28,TGTGCCAGCAGGTCACAGGGCGCGGGGCCCCAGCATTTT,CASRSQGAGPQHF
.,TRBJ2-7,.,TRBV7-9,TGTGCCAGCAGCTTAGTGCCAGTCTACGAGCAGTACTTC,CASSLVPVYEQYF
.,TRBJ2-1,.,TRBV4-1,TGCGCCAGCAGCCCTGACAGGAACAATGAGCAGTTCTTC,CASSPDRNNEQFF
.,TRBJ1-1,.,TRBV6-5,TGTGCCAGCAGTTATGGGCAGTGGAACACTGAAGCTTTCTTT,CASSYGQWNTEAFF
.,TRBJ2-7,TRBD2,TRBV19,TGTGCCAGTAGTATAGATACTAGCGGGGTCGGAGGATACGAGCAGTACTTC,CASSIDTSGVGGYEQYF
.,TRBJ2-1,.,TRBV11-3,TGTGCCAGCAGTCTAGACTCGCTCTACAATGAGCAGTTCTTC,CASSLDSLYNEQFF
.,TRBJ2-7,.,TRBV10-1,TGCGCCAGCAGAGGGTCCAGGACCTTCGGCGAGCAGTACTTC,CASRGSRTFGEQYF
once,TRBJ1-5,.,TRBV18,TGTGCCAGCTCAGCAACAAAGACAGGTAGCAATCAGCCCCAGCATTTT,CASSATKTGSNQPQHF
.,TRBJ1-2,.,TRBV5-1,TGCGCCAGCAGCATGTCTGTCAGGGGCGCCCACTATGGCTACACCTTC,CASSMSVRGAHYGYTF
.,TRBJ2-7,TRBD1,TRBV7-6,TGTGCCAGCAGCCGACAGGGATCCTACGAGCAGTACTTC,CASSRQGSYEQYF
.,TRBJ2-7,.,TRBV10-3,TGTGCCATCAGTGATAAAGGAAACGAGCAGTACTTC,CAISDKGNEQYF
.,TRBJ2-1,TRBD2,TRBV5-5,TGTGCCAGCAGCTCGATAATTACTAGCGATGGGGGGAATGAGCAGTTCTTC,CASSSIITSDGGNEQFF
.,TRBJ2-1,TRBD2,TRBV7-9,TGTGCCAGCAGCAGACTAGCGGACAATGAGCAGTTCTTC,CASSRLADNEQFF
.,TRBJ1-2,.,TRBV5-6,TGTGCCAGCAGCTTAACAGGGTATCCTCTGGGTGCTAACTATGGCTACACCTTC,CASSLTGYPLGANYGYTF
.,TRBJ2-3,.,TRBV19,TGTGCCAGTAGTGAGCACGGTAAGACCACAGATACGCAGTATTTT,CASSEHGKTTDTQYF
.,TRBJ2-7,.,TRBV11-3,TGTGCCAGCAGCCGCGGGATAACCTACGAGCAGTACTTC,CASSRGITYEQYF
.,TRBJ2-1,TRBD2,TRBV29-1,TGCAGCGTTGCCCCTAGCGGGAGGGCCAATGAGCAGTTCTTC,CSVAPSGRANEQFF
.,TRBJ1-5,.,TRBV19,TGTGCCAGTAGTATAATAAGCGGCAATCAGCCCCAGCATTTT,CASSIISGNQPQHF